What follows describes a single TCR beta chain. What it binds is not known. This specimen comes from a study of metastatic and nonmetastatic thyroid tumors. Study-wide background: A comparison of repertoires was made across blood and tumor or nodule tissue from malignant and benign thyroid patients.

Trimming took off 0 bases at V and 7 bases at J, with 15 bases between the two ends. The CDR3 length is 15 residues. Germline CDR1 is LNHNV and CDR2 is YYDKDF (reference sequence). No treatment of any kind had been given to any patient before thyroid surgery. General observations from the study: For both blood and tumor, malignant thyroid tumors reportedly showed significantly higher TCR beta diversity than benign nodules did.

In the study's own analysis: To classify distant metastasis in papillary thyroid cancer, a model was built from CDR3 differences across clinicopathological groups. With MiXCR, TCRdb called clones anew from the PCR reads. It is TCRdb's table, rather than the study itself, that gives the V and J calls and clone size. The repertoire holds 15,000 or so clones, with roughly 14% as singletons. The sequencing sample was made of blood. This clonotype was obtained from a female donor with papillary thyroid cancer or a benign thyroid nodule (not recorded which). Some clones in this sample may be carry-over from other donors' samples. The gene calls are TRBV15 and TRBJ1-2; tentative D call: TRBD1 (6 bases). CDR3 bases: TGTGCCACCAGCAGAGAAACTGACAGGCTCGGTGGCTACACCTTC. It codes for CATSRETDRLGGYTF.